These 9 T cell receptor beta chains share one sample of origin, sequenced in a study of T cell responses to AZD1222 COVID-19 vaccine. Assay used: immunoSEQ multiplex PCR; TCRdb lists only in-frame clones, some missing. The repertoire holds around 160,000 clones, with about 93% as singletons. Sequenced here: peripheral blood, sampled on day 0 of MenACWY control vaccination. The receptors derive from an adult in good health.

The chain employs TRBV24-1 and TRBJ2-7, with a weak D call TRBD2 (6 bases). Trimming removed 2 bases at V and 2 bases at J, with 12 bases between. Germline V lookup: CDR1 KGHDR, CDR2 SFDVKD. The CDR3 is 15 amino acids. The CDR3: CATSDSGLAAYEQYF. The CDR3 nucleotides read TGTGCCACCAGTGATTCGGGACTCGCAGCCTACGAGCAGTACTTC.

V usage is TRBV3-1 (or the pseudogene TRBV3-2) and J usage is TRBJ1-2; D is perhaps TRBD1 (5 bases). V was cut by 4 bases and J by 8 bases, with 20 bases left in between. Per the germline V gene, CDR1 is LGHDT and CDR2 is YNNKEL (reference sequence). The CDR3 spans 15 residues. The CDR3 nucleotides are TGTGCCAGCAGCCCTATGGGGCAGGACTACGGAGGCTACACCTTC. It translates to CASSPMGQDYGGYTF.

The chain has TRBV3-1 (or the pseudogene TRBV3-2) and TRBJ1-1; 8 nucleotides line up with TRBD1. This CDR3 comprises 15 residues. The germline CDR1 and CDR2 sequences are LGHDT and YNNKEL (reference sequence). V lost 0 bases to trimming and J lost 5 bases; unmatched junction nucleotides: 5. The CDR3 is CASSQDLWTGTEAFF. The CDR3 DNA sequence: TGTGCCAGCAGCCAAGACCTATGGACAGGGACTGAAGCTTTCTTT.

V and J are TRBV27 and TRBJ1-5; D is undetermined. The V end lost 2 bases, the J end lost 1 base, and 6 bases lay between the germline ends. Germline CDR1 is MNHEY and CDR2 is SMNVEV (reference sequence). The CDR3 runs 14 residues. CDR3 bases: TGTGCCAGCAGTTTACGACGGAGCAATCAGCCCCAGCATTTT. Encoded protein: CASSLRRSNQPQHF.

For the CDR3, the DNA is TGTGCCAGCAGCTTAAGTCCTAACTATGGCTACACCTTC. Translating gives CASSLSPNYGYTF. V is TRBV7-3 and J is TRBJ1-2, with D uncertain. Germline assignment: CDR1 SGHTA and CDR2 FQGTGA. Trimming took off 1 base at V and 0 bases at J, with 3 bases between the two ends. This CDR3 is 13 amino acids long.

This chain connects TRBV7-8 to TRBJ1-1, with TRBD1 matching over 9 bases. J gave up 5 bases and V 5 bases, and 15 bases lay outside the gene matches. This CDR3 spans 17 amino acids. The germline V gene encodes CDR1 SGHVS and CDR2 FQNEAQ. The CDR3 region has the DNA TGTGCCAGCAGCCCTGGGACAGGGACCATTTTGAGGACTGAAGCTTTCTTT. It specifies CASSPGTGTILRTEAFF.

V and J are TRBV9 and TRBJ2-1; the match to TRBD2 covers 9 bases. Germline values: CDR1 SGDLS, CDR2 YYNGEE. J lost 5 bases, V lost 0 bases, and 6 bases had no gene match. The CDR3 has 16 residues. The CDR3 DNA follows: TGTGCCAGCAGCGTAGAGGGGCTAGCGGGGCACAATGAGCAGTTCTTC. This gives the protein CASSVEGLAGHNEQFF.

This clone was seen just once. The V gene is TRBV5-4, the J gene TRBJ2-5; maybe TRBD2 (6 bases). The germline V gene encodes CDR1 SGHNT and CDR2 YYREEE (reference sequence). With 4 bases removed from V and 2 bases from J, the gap between germline ends came to 9 bases. CDR3 length: 13 amino acids. In nucleotides, the CDR3 is TGTGCCAGCAGCCCGGGACTTCAAGAGACCCAGTACTTC. Its protein product is CASSPGLQETQYF.

This chain connects TRBV11-2 to TRBJ1-5, with D unclear. The germline V gene encodes CDR1 SGHAT and CDR2 FQNNGV. CDR3 length: 13 residues. The germline V and J ends were trimmed by 2 bases and 5 bases, with 7 bases remaining between them. This CDR3 is CASSLSSDQPQHF. The CDR3 DNA reads as TGTGCCAGCAGCTTAAGTTCCGATCAGCCCCAGCATTTT.